This TCR beta chain appears in the sequencing data of a study of CD8 T cells in ankylosing spondylitis. Whole-study results and caveats: A TCR beta motif made of 7 to 9 highly homologous variants seemed typical of ankylosing spondylitis blood. In reactive arthritis synovial fluid and blood, some motif variants had been reported before.

Construction of TCR beta libraries was performed using quantitative 5'-RACE with molecular barcodes. TCRdb recomputed calls from the 5' RACE reads with MiXCR, one row per CDR3 protein. The sample records around 88,000 distinct CDR3 sequences, 8.5% to 9% being singletons. This clonotype was detected many times. Its antigen is not known. The material sequenced was blood, either unsorted or a sorted T cell fraction (not recorded which). The source is a male donor with ankylosing spondylitis or in good health (not recorded which).

Here the CDR3 reads CASSSGTGRSYNEQFF. The DNA for the CDR3 is TGCGCCAGCAGCTCCGGGACAGGGCGCTCCTACAATGAGCAGTTCTTC. The V gene is TRBV5-1, the J gene TRBJ2-1, with 9 bases identical to TRBD1. The V and J ends lost 3 bases and 0 bases, in that order; junction bases with no gene match: 4. CDR3 length: 16 residues. Germline-derived CDR1 and CDR2 are SGHRS and YFSETQ.